This T cell receptor (beta chain) was observed in a study of cytomegalovirus exposure and HLA in healthy donors. PCR was performed using 60 Vbeta and 13 Jbeta primers. Profiled with immunoSEQ multiplex PCR; TCRdb holds only in-frame clones, not every one. The repertoire consists of 150,000 to 200,000 clones, with 84% occurring once and the leading ten covering 0.25% to 0.3%. This CDR3 has 15 amino acids. Germline lookup yields CDR1 SEHNR and CDR2 FQNEAQ (reference sequence). V dropped 5 bases and J dropped 3 bases, with 14 bases sitting between them. The V call is TRBV7-9, the J call TRBJ2-1, with D tentatively TRBD2 (6 bases). Specimen: PBMCs. This sequence originates from a boy aged 5 to 17 in good health and CMV-seronegative. The CDR3 protein is CASSRSGNIYNEQFF. The DNA for the CDR3 is TGTGCCAGCAGCCGTAGCGGAAACATCTACAATGAGCAGTTCTTC.